This T cell receptor (beta chain) appears in the sequencing data of a study of T cell repertoires in cytomegalovirus infection. Across the whole study: It was recently identified HLA-C-restricted and well-studied HLA-B-restricted CMV epitopes that the study used. CMV infection together with matching HLA type was indicated by public TCR beta signatures.

Each CDR3 protein gets one entry after TCRdb re-called the reads with MiXCR. Counted here are around 770,000 distinct CDR3 sequences, 25% to 35% occurring once; the ten biggest clones make up under 15%. CDR1 is MNHEY, CDR2 SMNVEV, per germline (reference sequence). The V gene lost 6 bases and the J gene lost 0 bases, with 15 bases spanning the gap. The CDR3 is 15 amino acids. This clonotype showed up just a few times. Its antigen is currently unknown. Whole-study findings and limits: The cumulative frequency of public TCR beta families identified carriers of CMV plus the relevant HLA. CMV-specific TCR beta clonotypes restricted by HLA-C were the ones dominating the ex vivo response.

Here the sequenced sample was cultured CD8+ T cells from PBMCs, taken from culture after CMV antigen stimulation. This chain uses TRBV27 with TRBJ2-7; D may match TRBD1 or TRBD2 (7 bases each). This clonotype originated in a human donor in good health (CMV status not recorded). Some clones in this sample may be carry-over from other donors' samples. The CDR3 nucleotides are TGTGCCAGCAGCCCGGGGGGACAGTTCTCCTACGAGCAGTACTTC. It specifies CASSPGGQFSYEQYF.